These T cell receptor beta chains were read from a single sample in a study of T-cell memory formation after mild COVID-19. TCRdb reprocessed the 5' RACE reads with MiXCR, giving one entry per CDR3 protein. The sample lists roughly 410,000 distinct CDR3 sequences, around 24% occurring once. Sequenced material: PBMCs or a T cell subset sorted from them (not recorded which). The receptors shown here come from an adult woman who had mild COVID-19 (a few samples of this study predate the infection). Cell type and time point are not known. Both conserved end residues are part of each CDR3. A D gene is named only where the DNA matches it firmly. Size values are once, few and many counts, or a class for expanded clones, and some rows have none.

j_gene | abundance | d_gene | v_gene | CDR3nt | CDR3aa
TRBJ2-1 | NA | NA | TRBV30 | TGTGCCTGGACGTCGGAAGGAGAGCAGTTCTTC | CAWTSEGEQFF
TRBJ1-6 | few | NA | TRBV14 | TGTGCCAGCAGCCAACTCCGGGGTTCACCCCTCCACTTT | CASSQLRGSPLHF
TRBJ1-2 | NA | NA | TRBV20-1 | TGCAGTGCTAGGGAGACCCCTTTCTATGGCTACACCTTC | CSARETPFYGYTF
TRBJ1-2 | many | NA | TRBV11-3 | TGTGCCAGCAGCTCAACCCAGGGCCTTGGGGGCTACACCTTC | CASSSTQGLGGYTF
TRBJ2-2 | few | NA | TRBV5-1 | TGCGCCAGCAGGCCACCGGGACCGGCCAACGGGGAGCTGTTTTTT | CASRPPGPANGELFF
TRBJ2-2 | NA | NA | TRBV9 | TGTGCCAGCAGCCCTAGTATCACCGGGGAGCTGTTTTTT | CASSPSITGELFF
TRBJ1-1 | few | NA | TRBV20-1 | TGCAGTGCTCGCCTAGGACAAGACCTAACTGAAGCTTTCTTT | CSARLGQDLTEAFF
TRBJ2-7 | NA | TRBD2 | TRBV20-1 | TGCAGTGCCAAGAAGCGGGGAGTCTCCTACGAGCAGTACTTC | CSAKKRGVSYEQYF
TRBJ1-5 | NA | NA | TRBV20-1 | TGCAGTGCTATGACCCGCGGCCAGCCCCAGCATTTT | CSAMTRGQPQHF
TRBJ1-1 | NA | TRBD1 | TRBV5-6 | TGTGCCAGCAGCGCACGACAGGGAAATGAAGCTTTCTTT | CASSARQGNEAFF
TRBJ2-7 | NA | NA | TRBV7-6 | TGTGCCAGCAGCTTACAGGACTTTAGCTCCTACGAGCAGTACTTC | CASSLQDFSSYEQYF